This TCR beta chain was retrieved from a study of T cells in Graves' hyperthyroidism and ophthalmopathy. This clonotype was detected many times. What it binds is unknown. The study, taken as a whole, reports: Ophthalmopathy was model-predicted a median about 6.7 months pre-onset. Ophthalmopathy was told apart from stable hyperthyroidism by a 13 V-J model.

TCR beta CDR3 regions were amplified from RNA. HTBI primers were employed in a first-round RT-PCR of the TCR CDR3. TCRdb recomputed calls from the multiplex PCR reads with MiXCR, one row per CDR3 protein. The sample includes 450,000 to 650,000 distinct CDR3 sequences, 14% of them seen just once. Those patients with uncontrolled infection, other autoimmune disease, pregnancy or lactation were excluded. For the diagnoses, clinical symptoms, serum thyroxine and TRAb, thyroid ultrasound and orbital computed tomography were used. CDR1 and CDR2 from the germline V gene are DFQATT and SNEGSKA (reference sequence). This CDR3 has 12 residues. The V end lost 4 bases, the J end lost 2 bases, and 9 bases lay between the germline ends.

The V and J genes are TRBV20-1 and TRBJ2-7; TRBD2 is a possible D gene (5 bases). The source material was blood. The receptor was derived from a woman under 30 with Graves' ophthalmopathy. This CDR3 is CSAKSGPYEQYF. CDR3 bases: TGCAGTGCTAAAAGCGGCCCCTACGAGCAGTACTTC.